These 3 T cell receptor beta chains came from one sample sequenced in a study of vaccination and CD4 T cells after COVID-19. For these receptors, no antigen is known. Documented treatment: roughly 10-day PBMC culture with coronavirus spike peptide pools or control peptides (ViraFEST assay). Sequencing of the DNA from cultured CD4+ T cells was carried out with the Oncomine TCR Beta short-read assay. A single record per CDR3 protein comes from TCRdb applying MiXCR to the PCR reads. The data contain about 15,000 distinct CDR3 sequences, about half of them singletons. This specimen was CD4+ T cells from blood, cultured in vitro, taken before SARS-CoV-2 vaccination. Receptors were obtained from a human donor who had recovered from COVID-19.

This chain joins TRBV7-9 and TRBJ2-3, with D perhaps TRBD1 (6 bases). Germline CDR1 SEHNR, CDR2 FQNEAQ (reference sequence). The length of the CDR3 is 14 residues. V was cut by 5 bases and J by 2 bases, with 11 bases left in between. The CDR3 DNA reads TGTGCCAGCAGCGTACAGGGTTACACAGATACGCAGTATTTT. Its protein product is CASSVQGYTDTQYF.

The chain couples TRBV29-1 to TRBJ2-1; D gene ambiguous. V was trimmed by 4 bases and J by 1 base, leaving 2 bases between them. From germline, CDR1 is SQVTM and CDR2 ANQGSEA. The CDR3 extends over 11 amino acids. The CDR3 loop is CSVASYNEQFF. CDR3 nucleotide sequence: TGCAGCGTTGCGTCCTACAATGAGCAGTTCTTC.

V usage is TRBV19 and J usage is TRBJ1-2, with a possible D match to TRBD1 (6 bases). V was clipped by 8 bases and J by 8 bases, with 24 bases between them. Germline CDR1 reads LNHDA; CDR2 reads SQIVND (reference sequence). The CDR3 is 15 amino acids. CDR3 sequence: CASGVPGDQFEGYTF. CDR3 sequence (DNA): TGTGCCAGTGGGGTTCCAGGGGACCAATTTGAAGGCTACACCTTC.